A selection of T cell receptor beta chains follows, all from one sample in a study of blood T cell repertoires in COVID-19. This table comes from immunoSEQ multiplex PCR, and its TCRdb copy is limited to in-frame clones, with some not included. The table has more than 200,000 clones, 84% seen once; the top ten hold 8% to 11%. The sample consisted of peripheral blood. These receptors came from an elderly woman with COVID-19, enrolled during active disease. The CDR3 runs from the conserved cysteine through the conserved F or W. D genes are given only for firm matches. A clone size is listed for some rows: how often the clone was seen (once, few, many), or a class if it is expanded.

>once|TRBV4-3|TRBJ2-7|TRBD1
TGCGCCAGCAGCCAGGCCGGGACAGGGGGTTGGGAGCAGTACTTC
CASSQAGTGGWEQYF
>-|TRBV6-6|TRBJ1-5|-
TGTGCCAGCAGTCAGGGGTGGGTGGGTAATCAGCCCCAGCATTTT
CASSQGWVGNQPQHF
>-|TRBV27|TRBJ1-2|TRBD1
TGTGCCAGCAAGTTAAAGGGACAGATGCTTACTAACTATGGCTACACCTTC
CASKLKGQMLTNYGYTF
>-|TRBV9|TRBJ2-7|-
TGTGCCAGCAGCGTAGATGCAGGGCCCTACGAGCAGTACTTC
CASSVDAGPYEQYF
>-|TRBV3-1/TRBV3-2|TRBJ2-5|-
TGTGCCAGCAGCCGCCGACTAGAGACCCAGTACTTC
CASSRRLETQYF
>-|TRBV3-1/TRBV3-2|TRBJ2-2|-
TGTGCCAGCAGGAGCGGGAACACCGGGGAGCTGTTTTTT
CASRSGNTGELFF
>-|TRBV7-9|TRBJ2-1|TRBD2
TGTGCCAGCAGCCCTCTTCCTATAGCGGGGGCCTACAATGAGCAGTTCTTC
CASSPLPIAGAYNEQFF
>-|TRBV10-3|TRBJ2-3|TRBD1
TGTGCCATCAGTGAATCCAGGGGGCACACAGATACGCAGTATTTT
CAISESRGHTDTQYF
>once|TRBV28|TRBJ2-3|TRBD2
TGTGCCAGCAAGCGGGGGGGGACAGATACGCAGTATTTT
CASKRGGTDTQYF
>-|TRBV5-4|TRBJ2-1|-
TGTGCCAGCAGCTTGGAAGAGTCTGAGCAGTTCTTC
CASSLEESEQFF
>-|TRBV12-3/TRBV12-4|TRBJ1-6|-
TGTGCCAGCAGTTTGCCCGGGGATTCACCCCTCCACTTT
CASSLPGDSPLHF
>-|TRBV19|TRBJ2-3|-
TGTGCCCCGATCGGGGGAGGAGGAGATACGCAGTATTTT
CAPIGGGGDTQYF
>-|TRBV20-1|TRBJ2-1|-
TGCAGTGCACGACTGGACAATGAGCAGTTCTTC
CSARLDNEQFF
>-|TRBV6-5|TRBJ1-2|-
TGTGCCAGCAACCCACGGGGGGATGGCTACACCTTC
CASNPRGDGYTF
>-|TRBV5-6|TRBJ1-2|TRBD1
TGTGCCAGCAGCTCCAATTTGGGCAGGGGGGGCTACACCTTC
CASSSNLGRGGYTF
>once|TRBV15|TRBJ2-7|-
TGTGCCACCAGCAGAGATAGACAGTCCTACGAGCAGTACTTC
CATSRDRQSYEQYF
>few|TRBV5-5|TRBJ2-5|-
TGTGCCAGCACCTCCTGGGGGGTTGAGACCCAGTACTTC
CASTSWGVETQYF
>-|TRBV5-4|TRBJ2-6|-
TGTGCCAGCCGTCTCCCTGGGGCCAACGTCCTGACTTTC
CASRLPGANVLTF
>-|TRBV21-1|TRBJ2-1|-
TGTGCCAGCGTTTCCGGGACTAGTAACAATGAGCAGTTCTTC
CASVSGTSNNEQFF
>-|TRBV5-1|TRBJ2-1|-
TGCGCCAGCAGCTGGACTATTGGATCTTCATACAATGAGCAGTTCTTC
CASSWTIGSSYNEQFF
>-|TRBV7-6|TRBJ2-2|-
TGTGCCAGCAGCCCGCTGGGGGGGCTGAACACCGGGGAGCTGTTTTTT
CASSPLGGLNTGELFF
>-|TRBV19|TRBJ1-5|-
TGTGCCAGTAGTATCGGGAGGGGCACCAGCAATCAGCCCCAGCATTTT
CASSIGRGTSNQPQHF
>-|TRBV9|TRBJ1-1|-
TGTGCCAGCAGCCCGAGAAGCCCGGGCACTGAAGCTTTCTTT
CASSPRSPGTEAFF
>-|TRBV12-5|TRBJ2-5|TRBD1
TGTGCTAGTGGTTTAGGACAGGGTGGAATTGAGACCCAGTACTTC
CASGLGQGGIETQYF
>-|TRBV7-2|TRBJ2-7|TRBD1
TGTGCCACCCGGACAGGGGCTTCCTACGAGCAGTACTTC
CATRTGASYEQYF
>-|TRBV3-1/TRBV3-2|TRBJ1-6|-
TGTGCCAGCAGCCGCCCCGGGAGGGATTCACCCCTCCACTTT
CASSRPGRDSPLHF
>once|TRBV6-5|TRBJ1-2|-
TGTGCCAGCAGCTTAGACACCCGTGGCTACACCTTC
CASSLDTRGYTF
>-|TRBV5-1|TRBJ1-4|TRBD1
TGCGCCAGCAGCCTCGGACAGGGGAGTGAAAAACTGTTTTTT
CASSLGQGSEKLFF
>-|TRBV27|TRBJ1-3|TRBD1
TGTGCCAGCAGTTTATTAGGACAGGGGCGAAACACCATATATTTT
CASSLLGQGRNTIYF
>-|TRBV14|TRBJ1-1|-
TGTGCCAGCAGCCAAGCTGAGTACACTGAAGCTTTCTTT
CASSQAEYTEAFF
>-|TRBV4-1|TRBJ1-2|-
TGCGCCAGCAGCCAAGGGGAGTGGGGCTACACCTTC
CASSQGEWGYTF
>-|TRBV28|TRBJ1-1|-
TGTGCCAGAGGGTGGAGGGAAGAGGCTGAAGCTTTCTTT
CARGWREEAEAFF
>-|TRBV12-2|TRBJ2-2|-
TGTGCAAGTCGCCCCTCGACTAGCGGATCGAACACCGGGGAGCTGTTTTTT
CASRPSTSGSNTGELFF
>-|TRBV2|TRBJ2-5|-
TGTGCCAGCAGTGCAGACAGACAAGAGACCCAGTACTTC
CASSADRQETQYF
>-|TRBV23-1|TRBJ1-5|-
TGCGCCAGCAGTCCGGGGTATCAGCCCCAGCATTTT
CASSPGYQPQHF
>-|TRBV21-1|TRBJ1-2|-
TGTGCCAGCAGCAAACCAGGGGGATATGGCTACACCTTC
CASSKPGGYGYTF
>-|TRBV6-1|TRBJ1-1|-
TGTGCCAGCAGTGGGGCGGCAGGGAACATGAACACTGAAGCTTTCTTT
CASSGAAGNMNTEAFF
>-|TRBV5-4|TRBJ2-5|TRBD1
TGTGCCAGCAGCTTGGGACAGGGTTGGGAGACCCAGTACTTC
CASSLGQGWETQYF
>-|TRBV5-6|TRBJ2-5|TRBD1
TGTGCCAGCAGCCGAGACAGGGGAGAGACCCAGTACTTC
CASSRDRGETQYF
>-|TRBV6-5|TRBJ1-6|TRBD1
TGTGCCAGCAGTTACTCAGGCAGGGGGCCTTCACCCCTCCACTTT
CASSYSGRGPSPLHF